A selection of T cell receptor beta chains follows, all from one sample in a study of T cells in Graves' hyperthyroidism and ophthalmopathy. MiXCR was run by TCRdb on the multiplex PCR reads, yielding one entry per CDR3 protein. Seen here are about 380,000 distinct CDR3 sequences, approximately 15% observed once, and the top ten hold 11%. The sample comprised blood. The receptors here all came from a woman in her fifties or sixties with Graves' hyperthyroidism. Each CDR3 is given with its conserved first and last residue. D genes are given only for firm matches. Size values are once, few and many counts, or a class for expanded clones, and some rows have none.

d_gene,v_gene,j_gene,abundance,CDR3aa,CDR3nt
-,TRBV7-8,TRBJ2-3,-,CASSLARNTQYF,TGTGCCAGCAGCCTAGCTAGGAATACGCAGTATTTT
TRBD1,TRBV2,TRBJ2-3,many,CASSPGQGVDTQYF,TGTGCCAGCAGTCCCGGACAGGGGGTGGATACGCAGTATTTT
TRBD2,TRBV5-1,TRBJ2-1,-,CASSSGTGGSYNEQFF,TGCGCCAGCAGCTCGGGGACGGGAGGGTCCTACAATGAGCAGTTCTTC
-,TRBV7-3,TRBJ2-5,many,CASSLMAGQETQYF,TGTGCCAGCAGCTTAATGGCCGGACAAGAGACCCAGTACTTC
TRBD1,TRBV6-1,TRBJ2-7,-,CASRGTGDSYEQYF,TGTGCCAGCAGGGGGACAGGGGACTCCTACGAGCAGTACTTC
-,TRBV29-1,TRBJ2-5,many,CSVSPHQETQYF,TGCAGCGTTTCTCCCCACCAAGAGACCCAGTACTTC
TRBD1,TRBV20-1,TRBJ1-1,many,CSARTGGPNTEAFF,TGCAGTGCCCGGACAGGGGGGCCGAACACTGAAGCTTTCTTT
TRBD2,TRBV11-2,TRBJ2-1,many,CASSLELAAEFF,TGTGCCAGCAGCTTAGAGCTAGCGGCCGAGTTCTTC
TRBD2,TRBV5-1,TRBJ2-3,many,CASSLAGVGTDTQYF,TGCGCCAGCAGCTTAGCGGGAGTAGGTACAGATACGCAGTATTTT
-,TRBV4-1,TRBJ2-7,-,CASSHGGQSSYEQYF,TGCGCCAGCAGCCATGGAGGACAGAGCTCCTACGAGCAGTACTTC
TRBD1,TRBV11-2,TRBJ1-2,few,CASSWGDRVKYSYTF,TGTGCCAGCAGCTGGGGTGACAGGGTAAAGTATAGCTACACCTTC
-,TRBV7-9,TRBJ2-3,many,CASSSTRGTDTQYF,TGTGCCAGCAGCTCGACCCGGGGCACAGATACGCAGTATTTT
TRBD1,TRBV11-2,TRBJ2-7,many,CASSLRGQGRSYEQYF,TGTGCCAGCAGCTTAAGGGGACAGGGAAGATCCTACGAGCAGTACTTC
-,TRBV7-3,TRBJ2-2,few,CASSLGARTGELFF,TGTGCCAGCAGCTTAGGTGCGAGAACCGGGGAGCTGTTTTTT
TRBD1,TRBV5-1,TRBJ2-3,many,CASSLEGPSTGAVDRADTQYF,TGCGCCAGCAGCTTGGAGGGCCCCAGTACAGGGGCGGTGGATAGGGCAGATACGCAGTATTTT
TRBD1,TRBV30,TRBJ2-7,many,CAWSRQGEQYF,TGTGCCTGGAGTCGACAGGGCGAGCAGTACTTC
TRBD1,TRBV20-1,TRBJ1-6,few,CSASDHQDRDNSPLHF,TGCAGTGCTAGTGATCACCAGGACAGGGATAATTCACCCCTCCACTTT
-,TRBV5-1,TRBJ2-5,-,CASSLGTGTETQYF,TGCGCCAGCAGCTTGGGTACGGGGACGGAGACCCAGTACTTC
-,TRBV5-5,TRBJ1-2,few,CASSPSGLFYGYTF,TGTGCCAGCAGCCCGAGCGGGTTGTTTTATGGCTACACCTTC
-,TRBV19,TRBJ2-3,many,CASNGELVDTQYF,TGTGCCAGTAATGGGGAGTTGGTAGATACGCAGTATTTT
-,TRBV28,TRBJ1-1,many,CASRQGTEAFF,TGTGCCAGCAGGCAGGGCACTGAAGCTTTCTTT
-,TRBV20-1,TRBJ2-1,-,CSARSLTTGAERNNEQFF,TGCAGTGCTAGATCACTGACCACTGGGGCTGAAAGGAACAATGAGCAGTTCTTC
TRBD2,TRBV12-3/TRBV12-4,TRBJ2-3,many,CASRGTSGTVNTQYF,TGTGCCAGCAGGGGGACTAGCGGGACCGTAAATACGCAGTATTTT
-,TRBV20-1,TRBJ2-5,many,CSARDRRGPYQETQYF,TGCAGTGCTAGAGATCGGAGGGGGCCGTACCAAGAGACCCAGTACTTC
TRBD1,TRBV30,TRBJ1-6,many,CAGTGGTNSPLHF,TGTGCCGGGACAGGGGGCACTAATTCACCCCTCCACTTT
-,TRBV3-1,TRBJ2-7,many,CASSSRGLTGEQYF,TGTGCCAGCAGTTCCAGGGGACTAACGGGGGAGCAGTACTTC
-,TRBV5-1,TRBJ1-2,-,CASSLDYFGYTF,TGCGCCAGCAGCTTGGACTATTTTGGCTACACCTTC
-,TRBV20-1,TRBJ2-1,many,CSATRGIRGNEQFF,TGCAGTGCTACTCGCGGGATAAGGGGCAATGAGCAGTTCTTC
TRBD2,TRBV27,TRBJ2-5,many,CASSPATSGPWVETQYF,TGTGCCAGCAGCCCCGCTACTAGCGGACCCTGGGTGGAGACCCAGTACTTC
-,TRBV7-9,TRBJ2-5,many,CASSWRPDTQETQYF,TGTGCCAGCAGCTGGCGACCCGACACGCAAGAGACCCAGTACTTC
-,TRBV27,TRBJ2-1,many,CASGYSYNEQFF,TGTGCCAGCGGTTACTCCTACAATGAGCAGTTCTTC
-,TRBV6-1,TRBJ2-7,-,CASSNYGVMVSYEQYF,TGTGCCAGCAGCAATTACGGAGTGATGGTGTCCTACGAGCAGTACTTC
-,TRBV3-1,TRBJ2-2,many,CASSPLAGELFF,TGTGCCAGCTCACCACTTGCCGGGGAGCTGTTTTTT
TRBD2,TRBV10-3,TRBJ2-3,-,CAISSHVPSGATDTQYF,TGTGCCATCAGCTCTCACGTCCCTAGCGGGGCCACAGATACGCAGTATTTT
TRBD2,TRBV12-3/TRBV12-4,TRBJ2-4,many,CASIISGSVAKNIQYF,TGTGCCAGCATTATAAGCGGGAGCGTAGCCAAAAACATTCAGTACTTC
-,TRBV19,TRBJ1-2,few,CATYNTGRHGYTF,TGTGCCACCTACAATACAGGGCGCCATGGCTACACCTTC
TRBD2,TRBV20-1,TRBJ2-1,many,CSARTPSSSGSYNEQFF,TGCAGTGCTAGAACCCCAAGCTCCAGCGGGAGTTACAATGAGCAGTTCTTC
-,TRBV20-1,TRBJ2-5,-,CSASKSGEEETQYF,TGCAGTGCCTCTAAGTCCGGCGAAGAGGAGACCCAGTACTTC
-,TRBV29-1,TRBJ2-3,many,CSVSSLLTDTQYF,TGCAGCGTTTCGAGCCTTCTCACAGATACGCAGTATTTT
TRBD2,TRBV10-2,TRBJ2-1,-,CASSDRVAGSYNEQFF,TGCGCCAGCAGTGATCGAGTAGCGGGCTCCTACAATGAGCAGTTCTTC
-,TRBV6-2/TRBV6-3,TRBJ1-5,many,CASSYFSPQPQHF,TGTGCCAGCAGTTACTTCTCTCCTCAGCCCCAGCATTTT
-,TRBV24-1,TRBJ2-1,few,CATSDRTGTGPKREQFF,TGTGCCACCAGTGACCGCACCGGGACTGGACCTAAACGAGAGCAGTTCTTC
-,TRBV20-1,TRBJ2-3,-,CSAPGEWANTDTQYF,TGCAGTGCTCCTGGTGAGTGGGCCAACACAGATACGCAGTATTTT
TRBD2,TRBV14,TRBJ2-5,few,CASSQGFLTGGTRTQYF,TGTGCCAGCAGCCAAGGGTTTTTGACGGGAGGCACTCGGACCCAGTACTTC
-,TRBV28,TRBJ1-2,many,CASSLSGYGYTF,TGTGCCAGCAGTTTAAGCGGCTATGGCTACACCTTC
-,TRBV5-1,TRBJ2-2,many,CASSSGFGELFF,TGCGCCAGCAGCTCAGGTTTCGGGGAGCTGTTTTTT
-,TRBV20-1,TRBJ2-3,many,CSASQGTDTQYF,TGCAGTGCTAGTCAGGGCACAGATACGCAGTATTTT
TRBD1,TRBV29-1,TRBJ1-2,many,CSVEGGQGGYGYTF,TGCAGCGTTGAAGGGGGACAGGGCGGGTATGGCTACACCTTC
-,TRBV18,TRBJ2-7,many,CASSPSMGEQYF,TGTGCCAGCTCACCAAGTATGGGGGAGCAGTACTTC
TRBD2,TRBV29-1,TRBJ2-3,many,CSVEDAGRASTDTQYF,TGCAGCGTTGAAGATGCCGGGAGGGCTAGCACAGATACGCAGTATTTT
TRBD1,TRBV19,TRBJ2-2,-,CASKKGADTGELFF,TGTGCCAGTAAAAAGGGGGCGGACACCGGGGAGCTGTTTTTT
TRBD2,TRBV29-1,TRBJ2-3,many,CSVGLGYSTDTQYF,TGCAGCGTGGGACTAGGATATAGCACAGATACGCAGTATTTT